Here is one T cell receptor beta chain with its context. The entry originates in a study of blood T cell repertoires in COVID-19. About the study: COVID-19 samples from acute and convalescent phases originated in the United States, Italy and Spain.

The protocol was immunoSEQ multiplex PCR, while the TCRdb copy is restricted to in-frame clones and leaves out a portion. The table has 150,000 to 200,000 clones, 85% to 90% seen once; the top ten hold less than 9%. The length of the CDR3 is 16 residues. Germline V gene data show CDR1 as SGHRS and CDR2 as YFSETQ. Losses at the gene ends were 2 bases for V and 5 bases for J; bases not matched to a gene: 10. The sequence was obtained from a woman between 55 and 75 years old with acute or convalescent COVID-19. The rearrangement joins TRBV5-1 to TRBJ2-5; TRBD2 matches at 9 bases. Sequenced input: peripheral blood. Here the CDR3 reads CASSLGSAGGGETQYF. In nucleotides, the CDR3 is TGCGCCAGCAGCTTAGGATCAGCGGGAGGTGGGGAGACCCAGTACTTC.